This T cell receptor beta chain is drawn from a study of shared clonotypes between healthy human individuals. Per germline, CDR1 SQVTM and CDR2 ANQGSEA. Trimming removed 5 bases from V and 1 base from J; junction bases left unmatched: 8. The CDR3 sequence is 15 residues long. Generated by immunoSEQ multiplex PCR, the TCRdb table keeps only in-frame clones and is missing some. The sample lists approximately 2,000,000 clones; 85% to 95% were seen once. Adult donors, all healthy and HIV-negative, had no recent acute infections or vaccinations. The sample consisted of naive CD4+ T cells from PBMCs. Indicated subset: CD45RA+ positively selected. This chain uses TRBV29-1 with TRBJ1-1, with 9 bases fitting TRBD1. The clonotype originates from a young man in good health. Some clones in this sample may be carry-over from other donors' samples. CDR3 sequence (DNA): TGCAGCGTTAACCCGACAGGGGGAGGGAACACTGAAGCTTTCTTT. Translated: CSVNPTGGGNTEAFF.